This passage covers 18 T cell receptor beta chains from one sample sequenced in a study of shared clonotypes between healthy human individuals. TCRdb keeps only in-frame clones here, not all; method: immunoSEQ multiplex PCR. In the table there are 650,000 to 750,000 clones, roughly 70% of which are singletons. Specimen: memory CD4+ T cells sorted from blood. Subset: CD45RA-negative fraction. All receptors come from a woman aged 25 to 39 in good health.

The chain employs TRBV19 and TRBJ2-2; D gene unclear. This CDR3 has 13 amino acids. V lost 5 bases, J lost 4 bases, and 8 bases lay in between. Germline CDR1 is LNHDA and CDR2 is SQIVND (reference sequence). The CDR3 coding sequence is TGTGCCAGTAGTTCCTCAGGCACCGGGGAGCTGTTTTTT. As protein: CASSSSGTGELFF.

The chain combines TRBV28 with TRBJ2-1, with TRBD2 matching 14 bases. Germline assignment: CDR1 MDHEN and CDR2 SYDVKM. The CDR3 loop spans 15 amino acids. Trimming cost V 6 bases and J 10 bases; bases outside gene matches: 8. CDR3 protein: CASRSGTSGSKEQFF. CDR3 nucleotides: TGTGCCAGCAGATCCGGGACTAGCGGGAGTAAAGAGCAGTTCTTC.

J is TRBJ1-5 and V is TRBV6-6, with D possibly matching TRBD1 (5 bases). Germline values: CDR1 MNHNY, CDR2 SVGAGI (reference sequence). The CDR3 consists of 14 residues. V was clipped by 7 bases and J by 5 bases, with 15 bases between them. CDR3 bases: TGTGCCAGCACTAGGGGAAAAAGAGATCAGCCCCAGCATTTT. It translates to CASTRGKRDQPQHF.

This sequence joins TRBV14 and TRBJ1-1; D remains ambiguous. Germline-derived CDR1 and CDR2 are SGHDN and FVKESK. Deletions cut 6 bases from V and 1 base from J, with 9 bases between. The length of the CDR3 is 13 residues. CDR3 in DNA: TGTGCCAGCAGTTCCAACCCGAACACTGAAGCTTTCTTT. This codes for CASSSNPNTEAFF.

The chain uses TRBV11-2 and TRBJ1-1; D is unclear. Between the trimmed V and J ends, which lost 5 bases and 0 bases, there was a span of 7 bases. Germline V gene data show CDR1 as SGHAT and CDR2 as FQNNGV. The CDR3 runs 13 residues. The CDR3 sequence: CASSPQMNTEAFF. The DNA of the CDR3 is TGTGCCAGCAGCCCCCAGATGAACACTGAAGCTTTCTTT.

The chain uses TRBV4-1 and TRBJ2-1; tentative D call: TRBD1 (6 bases). CDR3 size: 16 residues. Trimming pared 2 bases from V and 5 bases from J, leaving 16 bases between. Germline CDR1 MGHRA, CDR2 YSYEKL. Here the CDR3 DNA reads TGCGCCAGCAGCCAACCCCCGGGACACAACCACAATGAGCAGTTCTTC. Its protein product is CASSQPPGHNHNEQFF.

The CDR3 loop reads CASSYTSEAYEQYF. CDR3 sequence (DNA): TGTGCCAGCAGTTACACTAGCGAAGCCTACGAGCAGTACTTC. The rearrangement joins TRBV6-5 to TRBJ2-7; 7 nucleotides match TRBD2. With 2 bases clipped from V and 2 bases from J, the junction kept 3 bases outside the gene matches. The germline gives CDR1 MNHEY, CDR2 SVGAGI. The CDR3 spans 14 residues.

This clone was counted a few times. This rearrangement joins TRBV7-3 to TRBJ2-5; 9 nucleotides line up with TRBD2. The CDR3 consists of 15 residues. From germline, CDR1 is SGHTA and CDR2 FQGTGA. V shed 1 base, J shed 2 bases, and the junction held 2 bases outside the gene matches. CDR3 loop: CASSLMAGGQETQYF. DNA of the CDR3: TGTGCCAGCAGCTTAATGGCGGGAGGGCAAGAGACCCAGTACTTC. Full variable domain (rest looked up from reference TRBV7-3 and TRBJ2-5): GAGVSQTPSNKVTEKGKYVELRCDPISGHTALYWYRQSLGQGPEFLIYFQGTGAADDSGLPNDRFFAVRPEGSVSTLKIQRTERGDSAVYLCASSLMAGGQETQYFGPGTRLLVL.

The chain links TRBV11-2 to TRBJ2-3; D gene ambiguous. V dropped 5 bases and J dropped 3 bases, with 3 bases sitting between them. The CDR3 contains 11 residues. From germline, CDR1 is SGHAT and CDR2 FQNNGV. The CDR3 nucleotides are TGTGCCAGCAGCCAAACAGATACGCAGTATTTT. Translating it yields CASSQTDTQYF.

The chain is built from TRBV28 and TRBJ2-1, with 8 nucleotides matching TRBD1. The CDR3 is 15 amino acids. Germline V gene lookup returns CDR1 MDHEN and CDR2 SYDVKM. The V segment lost 1 base and the J segment 8 bases; nucleotides outside the gene matches: 7. CDR3 DNA: TGTGCCAGCAGTTTATCACAGGGGGGACGGGATGAGCAGTTCTTC. Amino acids: CASSLSQGGRDEQFF.

The chain recombines TRBV18 with TRBJ2-7; D is perhaps TRBD1 (6 bases). CDR3 length: 15 amino acids. With 2 bases removed from V and 6 bases from J, the gap between germline ends came to 17 bases. CDR1 and CDR2 from the germline V gene are KGHSH and LQKENI. CDR3 in amino acids: CASSPDRTPQGEQYF. The CDR3 DNA reads TGTGCCAGCTCACCAGACAGGACCCCTCAGGGCGAGCAGTACTTC. Looking up the rest from reference TRBV18 and TRBJ2-7 gives the full variable domain: NAGVMQNPRHLVRRRGQEARLRCSPMKGHSHVYWYRQLPEEGLKFMVYLQKENIIDESGMPKERFSAEFPKEGPSILRIQQVVRGDSAAYFCASSPDRTPQGEQYFGPGTRLTVT.

This clone turned up a few times. J is TRBJ2-3 and V is TRBV29-1; D possibly corresponds to TRBD1 (6 bases). Germline V gene sequence: CDR1 SQVTM, CDR2 ANQGSEA. There are 14 residues in the CDR3. Trimming cost V 1 base and J 5 bases, with 13 bases left between them. CDR3 sequence: CSVEVPPRGDTQYF. DNA for the CDR3: TGCAGCGTTGAAGTTCCCCCCAGGGGAGATACGCAGTATTTT.

This clone was seen at least ten times. V gene TRBV23-1 combines with J gene TRBJ2-7; 14 bases match TRBD2. TRBV23-1 is treated as an ORF (open reading frame) with a function not yet certain. CDR3 length equals 15 residues. V lost 8 bases, J lost 7 bases, and 10 bases stayed unmatched. CDR3 bases: TGCGCCAGCGCGGGACTAGCGGGAGCTTCGGGAGAGCAGTACTTC. Its translation is CASAGLAGASGEQYF.

The chain combines TRBV28 with TRBJ2-2; weak D call: TRBD1 (6 bases). V was trimmed by 5 bases and J by 2 bases, leaving 15 bases between them. The CDR3 loop spans 16 amino acids. Germline CDR1 is MDHEN and CDR2 is SYDVKM. DNA for the CDR3: TGTGCCAGCAGTGGGGGTAGCAGGGGAAACACCGGGGAGCTGTTTTTT. Translation: CASSGGSRGNTGELFF. Using reference TRBV28 and TRBJ2-2 for the parts outside the CDR3, the full variable domain is DVKVTQSSRYLVKRTGEKVFLECVQDMDHENMFWYRQDPGLGLRLIYFSYDVKMKEKGDIPEGYSVSREKKERFSLILESASTNQTSMYLCASSGGSRGNTGELFFGEGSRLTVL.

The chain recombines TRBV30 with TRBJ2-7; 10 bases match TRBD1. After removal of 2 bases from V and 10 bases from J, the junction contained 5 bases not matched to a gene. Germline assignment: CDR1 GTSNPN and CDR2 SVGIG (reference sequence). The CDR3 extends over 12 amino acids. CDR3 nucleotide sequence: TGTGCCTGGAGTCTGGGACAGGGGTTCCAGTACTTC. Amino acids: CAWSLGQGFQYF. Full variable domain (outside the CDR3, taken from reference TRBV30 and TRBJ2-7): SQTIHQWPATLVQPVGSPLSLECTVEGTSNPNLYWYRQAAGRGLQLLFYSVGIGQISSEVPQNLSASRPQDRQFILSSKKLLLSDSGFYLCAWSLGQGFQYFGPGTRLTVT.

The V and J genes are TRBV5-1 and TRBJ2-6; D call uncertain. CDR1 is SGHRS and CDR2 is YFSETQ in the germline V gene. The V end lost 4 bases, the J end lost 1 base, and 12 bases lay between the germline ends. The CDR3 is 16 residues long. The chain's CDR3 is CASSPDGTSGANVLTF. The CDR3 DNA reads as TGCGCCAGCAGCCCGGACGGAACTTCTGGGGCCAACGTCCTGACTTTC.

This clone was observed many times. The gene calls are TRBV23-1 and TRBJ2-1, with a weak D call TRBD1 (5 bases). TRBV23-1 is marked as an open reading frame, function uncertain. The germline V and J ends were trimmed by 6 bases and 8 bases, with 14 bases remaining between them. This CDR3 contains 13 residues. DNA of the CDR3: TGCGCCAGCAGGACTTCTAGGGGCGATGAGCAGTTCTTC. Translating gives CASRTSRGDEQFF.

This chain joins TRBV18 and TRBJ2-5; 7 nucleotides align to TRBD1. Per germline, CDR1 KGHSH and CDR2 LQKENI. After removal of 3 bases from V and 1 base from J, the junction contained 5 bases not matched to a gene. The CDR3 is 15 residues long. In DNA form, the CDR3 reads TGTGCCAGCTCACCCCAGGGACAGATCCAAGAGACCCAGTACTTC. Its protein is CASSPQGQIQETQYF.